One and the same sample provided the 28 T cell receptor beta chains below, sequenced in a study of siplizumab effects on memory and regulatory T cells. Using immunoSEQ multiplex PCR, the repertoire was profiled, and TCRdb retains in-frame clones only, with some absent. The sample records some 100,000 clones, less than 95% being singletons. The sample was Tregs sorted from blood. The receptor set was obtained from a human donor in good health.

The chain combines TRBV6-6 with TRBJ2-2; D not certain. The CDR3 is 13 amino acids. Trimming took 7 bases from V and 4 from J, leaving 10 bases between them. Germline CDR1 MNHNY, CDR2 SVGAGI (reference sequence). The CDR3 sequence: CASTGLGTGELFF. In nucleotides, the CDR3 is TGTGCCAGCACCGGCCTGGGCACCGGGGAGCTGTTTTTT.

The CDR3 is CASSGEAGGSYNEQFF. In DNA form, the CDR3 reads TGTGCCAGCAGCGGTGAAGCGGGAGGATCCTACAATGAGCAGTTCTTC. The rearrangement uses TRBV7-9 and TRBJ2-1, with 9 bases aligning to TRBD2. Trimming cost V 5 bases and J 1 base; bases outside gene matches: 6. Germline V gives CDR1 SEHNR, CDR2 FQNEAQ (reference sequence). The CDR3 is 16 residues long. The full variable domain, with the rest looked up from reference TRBV7-9 and TRBJ2-1, is DTGVSQNPRHKITKRGQNVTFRCDPISEHNRLYWYRQTLGQGPEFLTYFQNEAQLEKSRLLSDRFSAERPKGSFSTLEIQRTEQGDSAMYLCASSGEAGGSYNEQFFGPGTRLTVL.

The chain joins TRBV15 to TRBJ2-1, with 7 bases fitting TRBD2. Germline CDR1 and CDR2: LNHNV and YYDKDF (reference sequence). The V gene end was trimmed by 5 bases and the J gene end by 3 bases; junction bases not matched to a gene: 10. The CDR3 has 16 amino acids. This CDR3 reads CATSHTMSGNYNEQFF. The CDR3 DNA follows: TGTGCCACCAGCCATACCATGAGCGGGAACTACAATGAGCAGTTCTTC. Full variable domain (missing parts from reference TRBV15 and TRBJ2-1): DAMVIQNPRYQVTQFGKPVTLSCSQTLNHNVMYWYQQKSSQAPKLLFHYYDKDFNNEADTPDNFQSRRPNTSFCFLDIRSPGLGDTAMYLCATSHTMSGNYNEQFFGPGTRLTVL.

The chain employs TRBV30 and TRBJ1-5; D ambiguous. CDR1 and CDR2 from the germline V gene are GTSNPN and SVGIG (reference sequence). The CDR3 is 13 amino acids. V lost 5 bases and J lost 6, with 14 bases in between. The CDR3 coding sequence is TGTGCCTGGGGGTGGGATCGAGGTCAGCCCCAGCATTTT. This sequence encodes CAWGWDRGQPQHF.

This rearrangement joins TRBV11-2 to TRBJ2-3; TRBD1 agrees at 8 bases. CDR1 and CDR2 from the germline V gene are SGHAT and FQNNGV. This CDR3 comprises 17 residues. The ends lost 6 bases at V and 0 bases at J; junction bases unmatched: 11. The CDR3 sequence is CASSPGTGSSSTDTQYF. The CDR3 nucleotides read TGTGCCAGCAGTCCCGGGACAGGAAGTTCTAGCACAGATACGCAGTATTTT.

Concerning this clone: The same CDR3 can be traced to other DNA sequences in this sample. The chain combines TRBV4-1 with TRBJ2-7, with a weak D call TRBD2 (6 bases). Deletions cut 1 base from V and 3 bases from J, with 16 bases between. The CDR3 loop spans 16 amino acids. The germline gives CDR1 MGHRA, CDR2 YSYEKL. In DNA, the CDR3 is TGCGCCAGCAGCCAAGTCCGCGCGGGACGGCGCTACGAGCAGTACTTC. It codes for CASSQVRAGRRYEQYF.

The V gene is TRBV19, the J gene TRBJ1-1; maybe TRBD1 (5 bases). V was pared by 5 bases and J by 1 base, with 11 bases between. Germline V gives CDR1 LNHDA, CDR2 SQIVND (reference sequence). This CDR3 has 14 amino acids. The CDR3 reads CASSGTAGNTEAFF. The CDR3 DNA sequence: TGTGCCAGTAGTGGGACCGCGGGGAACACTGAAGCTTTCTTT.

The chain links TRBV6-6 to TRBJ2-7, with D perhaps TRBD1 or TRBD2 (6 bases each). This CDR3 has 15 amino acids. The V gene lost 0 bases and the J gene lost 4 bases, with 13 bases spanning the gap. The germline V gene has CDR1 MNHNY and CDR2 SVGAGI (reference sequence). The CDR3 sequence: CASSYSTGGGYEQYF. CDR3 nucleotides: TGTGCCAGCAGTTACTCGACCGGGGGCGGTTACGAGCAGTACTTC.

The rearrangement uses TRBV9 and TRBJ2-5; TRBD1 might be the D (5 bases). CDR1 is SGDLS and CDR2 is YYNGEE in the germline V gene. Trimming left V 0 bases short and J 5 bases short, with 8 bases between. CDR3 length equals 13 residues. For the CDR3, the DNA is TGTGCCAGCAGCGTAGTTCAGGGTGAGACCCAGTACTTC. This sequence encodes CASSVVQGETQYF.

This chain joins TRBV5-1 and TRBJ2-7, with 7 bases matching TRBD1. The CDR3 spans 17 residues. Germline V gene sequence: CDR1 SGHRS, CDR2 YFSETQ. V shed 0 bases and J 0 bases; nucleotides not matched to a gene: 9. The CDR3 DNA reads as TGCGCCAGCAGCTTGGCAGGAACGACAGGGCGCTCCTACGAGCAGTACTTC. Encoded protein: CASSLAGTTGRSYEQYF.

The chain is built from TRBV13 and TRBJ1-1; D may be TRBD1 (6 bases). V was pared by 6 bases and J by 1 base, with 12 bases between. The CDR3 is 14 amino acids. Germline V CDR1 and CDR2: PRHDT, FYEKMQ (reference sequence). The CDR3 DNA reads as TGTGCCAGCAGGCCAAGGGGGGCGAACACTGAAGCTTTCTTT. This sequence encodes CASRPRGANTEAFF.

V usage is TRBV5-1 and J usage is TRBJ2-1, with 9 bases that match TRBD2. V was pared by 4 bases and J by 2 bases, with 7 bases of the junction left unmatched. The CDR3 has 16 amino acids. CDR1 and CDR2 from the germline V gene are SGHRS and YFSETQ. The CDR3 here is CASSVTSGLTYNEQFF. Written as DNA, the CDR3 is TGCGCCAGCAGCGTAACTAGCGGGTTAACCTACAATGAGCAGTTCTTC.

This chain connects TRBV7-3 to TRBJ2-6, with D uncertain. V was trimmed by 2 bases and J by 0 bases, leaving 11 bases between them. The length of the CDR3 is 17 residues. CDR1 is SGHTA, CDR2 FQGTGA, per germline. The CDR3 region is CASSLYRRHSGANVLTF. CDR3 DNA: TGTGCCAGCAGCTTATATCGTCGGCACTCTGGGGCCAACGTCCTGACTTTC.

The gene calls are TRBV5-1 and TRBJ2-3; D may be TRBD2 (6 bases). CDR3 length equals 14 residues. V lost 0 bases to trimming and J lost 3 bases, with 8 bases between them. Looked up from germline, CDR1 is SGHRS and CDR2 is YFSETQ. For the CDR3, the DNA is TGCGCCAGCAGCTTGGGGGCGGGAACAGATACGCAGTATTTT. It translates to CASSLGAGTDTQYF.

This rearrangement joins TRBV4-2 to TRBJ2-5; weak D call: TRBD1 (6 bases). The V gene lost 0 bases and the J gene lost 7 bases, with 18 bases spanning the gap. This CDR3 has 16 residues. Per the germline V gene, CDR1 is LGHNA and CDR2 is YNFKEQ. As DNA, the CDR3 is TGTGCCAGCAGCCAAGAGCAAGCAGGGGCGCGCGGGACCCAGTACTTC. Encoded protein: CASSQEQAGARGTQYF.

The rearrangement links TRBV5-4 to TRBJ1-2; 8 nucleotides agree with TRBD1. Germline-derived CDR1 and CDR2 are SGHNT and YYREEE (reference sequence). J gave up 6 bases and V 4 bases, and 8 bases lay outside the gene matches. The CDR3 spans 14 residues. CDR3 nucleotide sequence: TGTGCCAGCAGCAGCGAGGACAGGGACCATGGCTACACCTTC. This sequence encodes CASSSEDRDHGYTF.

CDR3 amino acids: CASRSRTGGSHEQYF. The DNA for the CDR3 is TGTGCCAGCAGGTCCCGGACAGGGGGTAGCCACGAGCAGTACTTC. The chain links TRBV2 to TRBJ2-7; 10 bases are a match to TRBD1. Trimming cost V 6 bases and J 5 bases; bases outside gene matches: 10. Per germline, CDR1 SNHLY and CDR2 FYNNEI. This CDR3 has 15 residues.

The chain uses TRBV7-9 and TRBJ1-3; D uncertain. Trimming left V 1 base short and J 4 bases short, with 14 bases between. Per germline, CDR1 SEHNR and CDR2 FQNEAQ (reference sequence). This CDR3 is built from 16 residues. The CDR3 DNA reads as TGTGCCAGCAGCTTAGGAGTATTGGGTCGGGGAAACACCATATATTTT. Protein product: CASSLGVLGRGNTIYF.

This chain connects TRBV5-4 to TRBJ2-1; D unclear. Germline lookup yields CDR1 SGHNT and CDR2 YYREEE (reference sequence). The V end lost 4 bases, the J end lost 15 bases, and 20 bases lay between the germline ends. The CDR3 is 13 amino acids. CDR3 bases: TGTGCCAGCAGCCTGAATCCGGACCGTCGTAGGTTCTTC. Translating it yields CASSLNPDRRRFF.

CDR3 loop: CATSRILGETQYF. Written as DNA, the CDR3 is TGTGCCACCAGCAGAATACTCGGGGAGACCCAGTACTTC. The chain links TRBV15 to TRBJ2-5; D not resolved. CDR3 length equals 13 residues. Per the germline V gene, CDR1 is LNHNV and CDR2 is YYDKDF (reference sequence). Trimming removed 2 bases at V and 5 bases at J, with 9 bases between. The whole variable domain, filled in from reference TRBV15 and TRBJ2-5, reads DAMVIQNPRYQVTQFGKPVTLSCSQTLNHNVMYWYQQKSSQAPKLLFHYYDKDFNNEADTPDNFQSRRPNTSFCFLDIRSPGLGDTAMYLCATSRILGETQYFGPGTRLLVL.

The chain couples TRBV11-3 to TRBJ2-7; D might be TRBD1 (5 bases). Germline lookup yields CDR1 SGHNT and CDR2 YENEEA. Trimming removed 5 bases from V and 3 bases from J, with 11 bases in between. CDR3 length: 13 residues. This CDR3 is CASSQGVLYEQYF. DNA for the CDR3: TGTGCCAGCAGCCAAGGGGTCCTCTACGAGCAGTACTTC.

The V and J genes are TRBV9 and TRBJ1-5; D is undetermined. Deletions cut 0 bases from V and 9 bases from J, with 4 bases between. The germline V gene encodes CDR1 SGDLS and CDR2 YYNGEE. The CDR3 runs 11 residues. The CDR3 sequence: CASSVVTPQHF. CDR3 DNA sequence: TGTGCCAGCAGCGTAGTTACGCCCCAGCATTTT.

The rearrangement links TRBV6-1 to TRBJ2-1; 12 nucleotides line up with TRBD2. Unmatched junction bases numbered 3, after V lost 3 bases and J lost 0 bases. CDR1 and CDR2 (germline): MNHNS, SASEGT. The CDR3 runs 17 residues. The CDR3 spells CASSDRLAGASYNEQFF. Here the CDR3 DNA reads TGTGCCAGCAGTGACCGACTAGCGGGAGCCTCCTACAATGAGCAGTTCTTC.

The gene calls are TRBV5-6 and TRBJ1-3, with a weak D call TRBD1 (6 bases). The germline CDR1 and CDR2 sequences are SGHDT and YYEEEE. Trimming removed 4 bases from V and 4 bases from J, with 15 bases in between. CDR3 length: 15 amino acids. The CDR3 protein is CASSPRQARGNTIYF. The CDR3, as DNA: TGTGCCAGCAGCCCCAGACAGGCCAGGGGAAACACCATATATTTT.

The chain recombines TRBV28 with TRBJ1-2; D unresolved. The CDR3 runs 13 residues. Per germline, CDR1 MDHEN and CDR2 SYDVKM. V dropped 3 bases and J dropped 0 bases, with 5 bases sitting between them. CDR3: CASSLLSNYGYTF. CDR3 coding DNA: TGTGCCAGCAGTTTGCTTTCTAACTATGGCTACACCTTC.

The chain's CDR3 is CASRDTGRRPGTEAFF. CDR3 coding DNA: TGTGCCAGCAGGGATACCGGACGGCGGCCGGGCACTGAAGCTTTCTTT. V is TRBV2 and J is TRBJ1-1; D ambiguous. V lost 6 bases and J 4 bases, leaving 21 bases between the germline ends. CDR3 length: 16 amino acids. Germline-derived CDR1 and CDR2 are SNHLY and FYNNEI.

V gene TRBV2 combines with J gene TRBJ1-5, with TRBD1 matching 9 bases. The CDR3 consists of 15 residues. Germline V CDR1 and CDR2: SNHLY, FYNNEI. With V trimmed by 6 bases and J by 4 bases, 7 bases remained unmatched. CDR3 in DNA: TGTGCCAGCAGAGACAGACAGGGGGTTAATCAGCCCCAGCATTTT. It encodes CASRDRQGVNQPQHF.

The V call is TRBV28, the J call TRBJ1-4, with D unresolved. The CDR3 consists of 15 residues. In germline, CDR1 is MDHEN, CDR2 SYDVKM. The ends were cut back, 2 bases at V and 10 bases at J, with 17 bases in the middle. The CDR3 region is CASSLPNERFGKLFF. The CDR3 bases are TGTGCCAGCAGTTTACCCAATGAGAGGTTTGGAAAACTGTTTTTT. Looking up the rest from reference TRBV28 and TRBJ1-4 gives the full variable domain: DVKVTQSSRYLVKRTGEKVFLECVQDMDHENMFWYRQDPGLGLRLIYFSYDVKMKEKGDIPEGYSVSREKKERFSLILESASTNQTSMYLCASSLPNERFGKLFFGSGTQLSVL.